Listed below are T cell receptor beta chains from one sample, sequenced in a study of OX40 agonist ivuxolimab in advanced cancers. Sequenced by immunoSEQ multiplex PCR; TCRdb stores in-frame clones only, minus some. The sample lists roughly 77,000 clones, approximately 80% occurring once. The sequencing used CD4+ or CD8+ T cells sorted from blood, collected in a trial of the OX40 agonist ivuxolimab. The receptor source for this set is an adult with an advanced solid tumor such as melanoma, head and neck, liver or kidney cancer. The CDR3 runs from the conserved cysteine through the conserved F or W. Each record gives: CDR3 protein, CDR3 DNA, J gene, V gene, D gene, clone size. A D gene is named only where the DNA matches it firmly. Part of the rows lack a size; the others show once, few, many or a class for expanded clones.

CDR3aa: CASSGDRGPAFF
CDR3nt: TGTGCCAGCAGCGGCGACAGGGGGCCTGCTTTCTTT
j_gene: TRBJ1-1
v_gene: TRBV9
d_gene: TRBD1
abundance: few

CDR3aa: CASSPRLAGGISYEQYF
CDR3nt: TGTGCCAGTAGTCCCCGACTAGCGGGGGGGATCTCCTACGAGCAGTACTTC
j_gene: TRBJ2-7
v_gene: TRBV19
d_gene: TRBD2
abundance: few

CDR3aa: CASSLPPKRNTDTQYF
CDR3nt: TGTGCCAGCAGTTTACCGCCGAAGCGGAACACAGATACGCAGTATTTT
j_gene: TRBJ2-3
v_gene: TRBV28
d_gene: -
abundance: once

CDR3aa: CASSRDMEDYGYTF
CDR3nt: TGTGCCAGCAGTCGGGACATGGAAGACTATGGCTACACCTTC
j_gene: TRBJ1-2
v_gene: TRBV6-5
d_gene: -
abundance: -

CDR3aa: CASSSRGEQYF
CDR3nt: TGTGCCAGCAGTTCCAGGGGCGAGCAGTACTTC
j_gene: TRBJ2-7
v_gene: TRBV6-5
d_gene: -
abundance: -

CDR3aa: CASSQGLLYTGELFF
CDR3nt: TGCGCCAGCAGCCAAGGCCTGCTATACACCGGGGAGCTGTTTTTT
j_gene: TRBJ2-2
v_gene: TRBV4-3
d_gene: -
abundance: -

CDR3aa: CASSVSGGGNGYTF
CDR3nt: TGTGCCAGCAGCGTCTCTGGGGGAGGGAATGGCTACACCTTC
j_gene: TRBJ1-2
v_gene: TRBV9
d_gene: -
abundance: -

CDR3aa: CASSPMSGNSGANVLTF
CDR3nt: TGCGCCAGCAGCCCCATGTCGGGGAACTCTGGGGCCAACGTCCTGACTTTC
j_gene: TRBJ2-6
v_gene: TRBV5-1
d_gene: -
abundance: -

CDR3aa: CASSFSGSLGPHEQYF
CDR3nt: TGTGCCAGCAGCTTTTCAGGGTCCTTAGGGCCTCACGAGCAGTACTTC
j_gene: TRBJ2-7
v_gene: TRBV7-3
d_gene: -
abundance: -

CDR3aa: CASSPKGGQGTYEQYF
CDR3nt: TGTGCCAGCAGCCCAAAGGGGGGACAGGGGACCTACGAGCAGTACTTC
j_gene: TRBJ2-7
v_gene: TRBV9
d_gene: TRBD1
abundance: -

CDR3aa: CASSRLGGNQPQHF
CDR3nt: TGTGCCAGCAGCCGCTTAGGTGGGAATCAGCCCCAGCATTTT
j_gene: TRBJ1-5
v_gene: TRBV7-2
d_gene: -
abundance: -

CDR3aa: CASSQVGGASGNTIYF
CDR3nt: TGCGCCAGCAGCCAAGTAGGGGGGGCCTCTGGAAACACCATATATTTT
j_gene: TRBJ1-3
v_gene: TRBV4-1
d_gene: -
abundance: -

CDR3aa: CASSFRQGQGDVNEQFF
CDR3nt: TGTGCCAGCAGCTTTCGACAGGGACAGGGAGATGTCAATGAGCAGTTCTTC
j_gene: TRBJ2-1
v_gene: TRBV9
d_gene: TRBD1
abundance: -

CDR3aa: CASSLNRGGQPQHF
CDR3nt: TGTGCCAGCAGTTTGAACAGGGGGGGTCAGCCCCAGCATTTT
j_gene: TRBJ1-5
v_gene: TRBV28
d_gene: TRBD1
abundance: -

CDR3aa: CASSKSPPGQVDEQFF
CDR3nt: TGTGCCAGCAGCAAAAGCCCCCCGGGACAGGTAGATGAGCAGTTCTTC
j_gene: TRBJ2-1
v_gene: TRBV9
d_gene: TRBD1
abundance: -

CDR3aa: CASSLEAAGNTIYF
CDR3nt: TGCGCCAGCAGCTTGGAGGCAGCTGGAAACACCATATATTTT
j_gene: TRBJ1-3
v_gene: TRBV5-1
d_gene: -
abundance: -

CDR3aa: CASSLVVGYGYTF
CDR3nt: TGCGCCAGCAGCTTGGTGGTAGGGTATGGCTACACCTTC
j_gene: TRBJ1-2
v_gene: TRBV5-1
d_gene: -
abundance: -

CDR3aa: CAWSRPPGLVAFF
CDR3nt: TGTGCCTGGAGCCGTCCTCCGGGACTAGTTGCTTTCTTC
j_gene: TRBJ2-1
v_gene: TRBV30
d_gene: TRBD2
abundance: -

CDR3aa: CASSDQQIPRGTDTQYF
CDR3nt: TGTGCCAGCAGTGATCAGCAGATACCGCGGGGCACAGATACGCAGTATTTT
j_gene: TRBJ2-3
v_gene: TRBV25-1
d_gene: -
abundance: -

CDR3aa: CASSAGSTYEQYF
CDR3nt: TGCGCCAGCAGCGCCGGGTCTACCTACGAGCAGTACTTC
j_gene: TRBJ2-7
v_gene: TRBV5-1
d_gene: -
abundance: -

CDR3aa: CATGTGRNTIYF
CDR3nt: TGTGCCACTGGGACAGGGAGGAACACCATATATTTT
j_gene: TRBJ1-3
v_gene: TRBV28
d_gene: TRBD1
abundance: few

CDR3aa: CASRATSGRAPPDTQYF
CDR3nt: TGTGCCAGCAGAGCAACTAGCGGGAGGGCCCCACCAGATACGCAGTATTTT
j_gene: TRBJ2-3
v_gene: TRBV2
d_gene: TRBD2
abundance: few

CDR3aa: CASSDTVGHPLQETQYF
CDR3nt: TGTGCCAGCAGTGACACAGTTGGACACCCCCTTCAAGAGACCCAGTACTTC
j_gene: TRBJ2-5
v_gene: TRBV9
d_gene: -
abundance: -

CDR3aa: CASTRQKGNEQYF
CDR3nt: TGTGCCAGCACCCGACAAAAGGGAAACGAGCAGTACTTC
j_gene: TRBJ2-7
v_gene: TRBV6-6
d_gene: -
abundance: -

CDR3aa: CSVEPTRTSNTEAFF
CDR3nt: TGCAGCGTTGAACCAACTCGGACCTCGAACACTGAAGCTTTCTTT
j_gene: TRBJ1-1
v_gene: TRBV29-1
d_gene: -
abundance: -

CDR3aa: CASSPPLGTFPGPNTDTQYF
CDR3nt: TGTGCCAGCTCACCGCCTCTCGGGACCTTCCCGGGCCCGAACACAGATACGCAGTATTTT
j_gene: TRBJ2-3
v_gene: TRBV18
d_gene: -
abundance: few

CDR3aa: CASSLVGGGYEQYF
CDR3nt: TGCGCCAGCAGCTTGGTAGGGGGAGGCTACGAGCAGTACTTC
j_gene: TRBJ2-7
v_gene: TRBV5-1
d_gene: -
abundance: -

CDR3aa: CASSLLGRGIGNEKLFF
CDR3nt: TGTGCCAGCAGTTTATTGGGACGAGGAATCGGTAATGAAAAACTGTTTTTT
j_gene: TRBJ1-4
v_gene: TRBV28
d_gene: -
abundance: -

CDR3aa: CASSLSPWGTEAFF
CDR3nt: TGTGCCAGCAGCCTCTCCCCTTGGGGGACTGAAGCTTTCTTT
j_gene: TRBJ1-1
v_gene: TRBV7-2
d_gene: -
abundance: -

CDR3aa: CAWSVNYADNEQFF
CDR3nt: TGTGCCTGGAGTGTCAACTACGCCGACAATGAGCAGTTCTTC
j_gene: TRBJ2-1
v_gene: TRBV30
d_gene: -
abundance: -

CDR3aa: CASSWGRRNTEAFF
CDR3nt: TGTGCCAGCAGCTGGGGACGGAGGAACACTGAAGCTTTCTTT
j_gene: TRBJ1-1
v_gene: TRBV5-5
d_gene: -
abundance: -

CDR3aa: CAWSVRTGTDTQYF
CDR3nt: TGTGCCTGGAGTGTACGTACAGGCACAGATACGCAGTATTTT
j_gene: TRBJ2-3
v_gene: TRBV30
d_gene: -
abundance: few

CDR3aa: CASSRLVLDEQYF
CDR3nt: TGTGCCAGCAGTAGACTCGTTCTGGACGAGCAGTACTTC
j_gene: TRBJ2-7
v_gene: TRBV6-5
d_gene: -
abundance: -

CDR3aa: CASSPPDGYSYEQYF
CDR3nt: TGTGCCAGCTCACCCCCGGACGGTTACTCCTACGAGCAGTACTTC
j_gene: TRBJ2-7
v_gene: TRBV18
d_gene: -
abundance: -

CDR3aa: CASSLEQEAFF
CDR3nt: TGTGCCAGCAGCTTGGAACAGGAAGCTTTCTTT
j_gene: TRBJ1-1
v_gene: TRBV5-5
d_gene: -
abundance: -

CDR3aa: CASSSGTSGGETQYF
CDR3nt: TGCGCCAGCAGCTCCGGGACTAGCGGTGGAGAGACCCAGTACTTC
j_gene: TRBJ2-5
v_gene: TRBV5-1
d_gene: TRBD2
abundance: -

CDR3aa: CASGTFGYEQYF
CDR3nt: TGTGCCAGCGGGACATTCGGCTACGAGCAGTACTTC
j_gene: TRBJ2-7
v_gene: TRBV11-2
d_gene: -
abundance: -

CDR3aa: CASRLPGAGQASYEQYF
CDR3nt: TGTGCCAGCAGGCTCCCGGGGGCGGGACAGGCGTCCTACGAGCAGTACTTC
j_gene: TRBJ2-7
v_gene: TRBV2
d_gene: TRBD1
abundance: -

CDR3aa: CASSYGRRNSGNTIYF
CDR3nt: TGTGCCAGCAGTTATGGTCGACGGAACTCTGGAAACACCATATATTTT
j_gene: TRBJ1-3
v_gene: TRBV28
d_gene: -
abundance: once

CDR3aa: CASSYTRVVNQPQHF
CDR3nt: TGTGCCAGCAGTTACACCAGGGTAGTCAATCAGCCCCAGCATTTT
j_gene: TRBJ1-5
v_gene: TRBV6-6
d_gene: -
abundance: -

CDR3aa: CASSFEQGFYGYTF
CDR3nt: TGTGCCAGCAGTTTCGAGCAGGGGTTCTATGGCTACACCTTC
j_gene: TRBJ1-2
v_gene: TRBV6-5
d_gene: -
abundance: once

CDR3aa: CASIAATNWEQFF
CDR3nt: TGTGCCAGCATAGCCGCGACTAACTGGGAGCAGTTCTTC
j_gene: TRBJ2-1
v_gene: TRBV6-1
d_gene: -
abundance: -

CDR3aa: CASTKGDTGSYEQYF
CDR3nt: TGTGCCAGCACCAAAGGGGACACCGGCTCCTACGAGCAGTACTTC
j_gene: TRBJ2-7
v_gene: TRBV6-5
d_gene: -
abundance: -

CDR3aa: CASSLLAGGGEQFF
CDR3nt: TGTGCCAGCAGCTTACTAGCGGGCGGAGGTGAGCAGTTCTTC
j_gene: TRBJ2-1
v_gene: TRBV5-6
d_gene: TRBD2
abundance: -

CDR3aa: CASSVDGGGNTIYF
CDR3nt: TGTGCCAGCAGCGTCGACGGAGGGGGAAACACCATATATTTT
j_gene: TRBJ1-3
v_gene: TRBV9
d_gene: -
abundance: -

CDR3aa: CASWERSSYNSPLHF
CDR3nt: TGTGCCAGCTGGGAGCGGAGCTCCTATAATTCACCCCTCCACTTT
j_gene: TRBJ1-6
v_gene: TRBV6-1
d_gene: -
abundance: few

CDR3aa: CASSPVQGHNQPQHF
CDR3nt: TGTGCCAGCAGCCCTGTTCAGGGCCACAATCAGCCCCAGCATTTT
j_gene: TRBJ1-5
v_gene: TRBV2
d_gene: -
abundance: -

CDR3aa: CASYGTVYGYTF
CDR3nt: TGTGCCAGTTATGGGACAGTCTATGGCTACACCTTC
j_gene: TRBJ1-2
v_gene: TRBV19
d_gene: TRBD1
abundance: -

CDR3aa: CASSPKGPSSSTDTQYF
CDR3nt: TGTGCCAGCAGCCCCAAGGGTCCTAGCAGTAGCACAGATACGCAGTATTTT
j_gene: TRBJ2-3
v_gene: TRBV7-3
d_gene: -
abundance: -

CDR3aa: CATGTNYGYTF
CDR3nt: TGTGCCACGGGTACTAACTATGGCTACACCTTC
j_gene: TRBJ1-2
v_gene: TRBV10-3
d_gene: -
abundance: -

CDR3aa: CASSFPGQGLNEKLFF
CDR3nt: TGTGCCAGCAGCTTTCCGGGACAGGGGTTGAATGAAAAACTGTTTTTT
j_gene: TRBJ1-4
v_gene: TRBV7-9
d_gene: TRBD1
abundance: -

CDR3aa: CASSRDRDTKETQYF
CDR3nt: TGTGCCAGCAGCCGAGACCGGGACACCAAAGAGACCCAGTACTTC
j_gene: TRBJ2-5
v_gene: TRBV7-2
d_gene: -
abundance: -